The present entry profiles one TCR beta chain with its context. V gave up 8 bases and J gave up 8 bases; unmatched junction bases: 8. Germline V gene sequence: CDR1 SEHNR, CDR2 FQNEAQ (reference sequence). The CDR3 has 14 amino acids. The record originates from a study of blood T cell repertoires in COVID-19. The wider study: COVID-19 samples, acute and convalescent, were from the United States, Italy and Spain. PBMCs, B-cell-depleted T cells, or T cells provided the cDNA or gDNA that made up the material.

Per the study methods: The assay estimated nucleated cells by amplifying reference gene primers. Clones were sequenced by immunoSEQ multiplex PCR, and TCRdb holds only the in-frame ones, with some missing. That table furnishes V, J and clone size, whereas the DNA furnished D and trimming. The top ten clones hold around 6.5% of a sample with 55,000 to 80,000 clones, around 82% of them seen once. Sequenced material: peripheral blood. The J gene is TRBJ1-4, the V gene TRBV7-9; 10 nucleotides agree with TRBD1. This receptor was taken from a human donor in a cohort sampled during active COVID-19. CDR3: CASSRGQGVEKLFF. CDR3 nucleotides: TGTGCCAGCTCCCGCGGACAGGGGGTCGAAAAACTGTTTTTT.